The clone carrying this T cell receptor (beta chain) was recorded a few times. The data originate from a study of T-cell reconstitution after alpha-beta-depleted transplantation in children. V trimming: 1 base; J trimming: 2 bases; junction bases outside the gene matches: 5. CDR3 size: 15 residues. In germline, CDR1 is DFQATT, CDR2 SNEGSKA (reference sequence). It was with unique molecular identifiers that the TCRbeta library was prepared. MiXCR was run by TCRdb on the PCR reads, yielding one entry per CDR3 protein. The sample yields about 610,000 distinct CDR3 sequences, under 12% seen once. The sample here was PBMCs from the stem cell graft donor, taken from the stem cell graft. The rearrangement uses TRBV20-1 and TRBJ2-3, with TRBD2 identical over 8 bases. The TCR was taken from a human donor who donated a stem cell graft to a child with acute myeloid leukemia. CDR3 DNA sequence: TGCAGTGCTAGAGGGGCGGGGGGTTTCACAGATACGCAGTATTTT. The encoded protein is CSARGAGGFTDTQYF.